Below are 29 T cell receptor beta chains sequenced from a single sample in a study of regulatory T cells in long-lasting Graves disease. iRepertoire HTBI primers and Arm-PCR of CDR3 regions built TCR beta libraries. A single record per CDR3 protein comes from TCRdb applying MiXCR to the multiplex PCR reads. The sample yields more than 650,000 distinct CDR3 sequences, 25% to 30% seen once. Noted time point: persistent/refractory GD, antithyroid drugs over 5 years with positive TRAb. The TCR library used RNA extracted from PBMCs. The sample consisted of peripheral blood mononuclear cells (PBMCs), taken when the disease was refractory, from a patient treated with antithyroid drugs. Receptor source: a female donor with Graves disease.

The chain combines TRBV24-1 with TRBJ1-5, with 10 bases identical to TRBD1. J was trimmed by 6 bases and V by 3 bases; bases with no gene match: 7. The CDR3 loop spans 16 amino acids. The V gene's germline CDR1 is KGHDR and CDR2 SFDVKD. The DNA for the CDR3 is TGTGCCACCAGTGATACCGGGACAGGGGTCATTCAGCCCCAGCATTTT. Its translation is CATSDTGTGVIQPQHF.

This clonotype turned up a few times. The chain recombines TRBV27 with TRBJ1-5; 7 bases line up with TRBD1. This CDR3 has 15 amino acids. With 6 bases clipped from V and 4 bases from J, the junction kept 9 bases outside the gene matches. From germline, CDR1 is MNHEY and CDR2 SMNVEV (reference sequence). Written as DNA, the CDR3 is TGTGCCAGCAGGACCCAGGGGGGCCCAAATCAGCCCCAGCATTTT. Protein: CASRTQGGPNQPQHF.

This clonotype was detected ten times or more. The gene calls are TRBV28 and TRBJ1-1; unclear D gene. Germline-derived CDR1 and CDR2 are MDHEN and SYDVKM. V was cut by 7 bases and J by 3 bases, with 9 bases left in between. The CDR3 is 12 amino acids. The chain's CDR3 is CASTPPDTEAFF. As DNA, the CDR3 is TGTGCCAGCACTCCCCCGGACACTGAAGCTTTCTTT.

This chain joins TRBV6-5 and TRBJ1-4; D ambiguous. Germline lookup yields CDR1 MNHEY and CDR2 SVGAGI. This CDR3 is 13 amino acids long. V was cut by 2 bases and J by 3 bases, with 4 bases left in between. In nucleotides, the CDR3 is TGTGCCAGCAGTTACAGATCTAATGAAAAACTGTTTTTT. This codes for CASSYRSNEKLFF.

This chain connects TRBV18 to TRBJ1-4; D may be TRBD1 (5 bases). CDR3 length: 14 residues. CDR1 KGHSH and CDR2 LQKENI come from the germline V gene. With 2 bases removed from V and 7 bases from J, the gap between germline ends came to 11 bases. The CDR3 is CASSPRQRAEKLFF. The CDR3 DNA reads as TGTGCCAGCTCACCAAGACAGCGGGCTGAAAAACTGTTTTTT.

CDR3 bases: TGTGCCAGCAGCGTAGCTCCGGCAGGGGCGAACACTGAAGCTTTCTTT. Amino acid sequence: CASSVAPAGANTEAFF. The chain is built from TRBV9 and TRBJ1-1; D is perhaps TRBD1 (6 bases). The CDR3 contains 16 residues. Trimming took off 0 bases at V and 1 base at J, with 13 bases between the two ends. The germline gives CDR1 SGDLS, CDR2 YYNGEE.

The sample holds many counts of this clonotype. The rearrangement uses TRBV27 and TRBJ1-1, with D possibly TRBD1 on 5 matching bases. Trimming removed 3 bases at V and 5 bases at J, with 10 bases between. Germline loops: CDR1 MNHEY, CDR2 SMNVEV (reference sequence). This CDR3 region has 13 residues. This chain's CDR3 is CASSFWGETEAFF. The CDR3, as DNA: TGTGCCAGCAGTTTTTGGGGGGAAACTGAAGCTTTCTTT.

This clonotype was observed at least ten times. The CDR3: CASRVTGPYGYTF. The CDR3 DNA reads as TGTGCCAGCAGGGTGACAGGTCCCTATGGCTACACCTTC. The chain has TRBV2 and TRBJ1-2; a possible D gene is TRBD1 (6 bases). The CDR3 contains 13 residues. Between the trimmed V and J ends, which lost 6 bases and 4 bases, there was a span of 12 bases. Germline V gene lookup returns CDR1 SNHLY and CDR2 FYNNEI.

The V gene is TRBV4-2, the J gene TRBJ2-7, with D unresolved. This CDR3 has 14 residues. Trimming shortened V by 1 base and J by 0 bases, and 7 bases separated the two germline ends. The germline CDR1 and CDR2 sequences are LGHNA and YNFKEQ. In DNA form, the CDR3 reads TGTGCCAGCAGCCAAGGTCTTAACTCCTACGAGCAGTACTTC. It is translated as CASSQGLNSYEQYF.

The table lists this clonotype with a few counts. Here the CDR3 reads CASNPSGSYGYTF. CDR3 nucleotides: TGTGCCAGCAACCCGTCGGGGAGCTATGGCTACACCTTC. This rearrangement joins TRBV6-1 to TRBJ1-2; D not certain. The CDR3 covers 13 residues. CDR1 MNHNS and CDR2 SASEGT come from the germline V gene. Trimming removed 7 bases at V and 4 bases at J, with 13 bases between.

V usage is TRBV20-1 and J usage is TRBJ1-1, with 9 nucleotides matching TRBD1. Germline trimming cut 0 bases from V and 5 bases from J; bases unmatched to any gene: 7. The germline gives CDR1 DFQATT, CDR2 SNEGSKA (reference sequence). The length of the CDR3 is 15 residues. The CDR3 region has the DNA TGCAGTGCTAGAGATCTAACAGGGGGCATGACTGAAGCTTTCTTT. Its protein product is CSARDLTGGMTEAFF.

The CDR3: CASSPGWLAGETQYF. The DNA for the CDR3 is TGTGCCAGCAGTCCGGGATGGTTAGCGGGAGAGACCCAGTACTTC. The chain is built from TRBV25-1 and TRBJ2-5; 7 bases agree with TRBD2. Trimming took 5 bases from V and 4 from J; bases not matched to a gene: 10. CDR1 is MGHDK and CDR2 is SYGVNS in the germline V gene. The CDR3 is made up of 15 amino acids.

The CDR3 nucleotides are TGTGCCAGCAGCATACGGCTCGGCGAGCAGTTCTTC. It codes for CASSIRLGEQFF. V usage is TRBV7-3 and J usage is TRBJ2-1; D gene unclear. Germline CDR1 SGHTA, CDR2 FQGTGA. The CDR3 spans 12 residues. V gave up 5 bases and J gave up 10 bases, with 12 bases separating them.

This clonotype turned up a few times. The chain employs TRBV7-9 and TRBJ1-5, with D possibly TRBD1 on 5 matching bases. The germline CDR1 and CDR2 sequences are SEHNR and FQNEAQ (reference sequence). There are 15 residues in the CDR3. V lost 3 bases and J lost 0, with 9 bases in between. The CDR3 nucleotides are TGTGCCAGCAGCTTGGGGGATAATAGCAATCAGCCCCAGCATTTT. This translates into CASSLGDNSNQPQHF. The full variable domain, completed using reference TRBV7-9 and TRBJ1-5, is DTGVSQNPRHKITKRGQNVTFRCDPISEHNRLYWYRQTLGQGPEFLTYFQNEAQLEKSRLLSDRFSAERPKGSFSTLEIQRTEQGDSAMYLCASSLGDNSNQPQHFGDGTRLSIL.

V gene TRBV29-1 combines with J gene TRBJ1-1; 11 bases align to TRBD1. The junction had 6 bases not matched to a gene; V was cut back by 7 bases and J by 8 bases. CDR3 size: 12 residues. The V gene's germline CDR1 is SQVTM and CDR2 ANQGSEA. CDR3 protein: CSAGTGGSEAFF. The CDR3 DNA reads TGCAGCGCCGGGACAGGGGGTTCCGAAGCTTTCTTT.

The chain links TRBV30 to TRBJ1-1, with 9 bases fitting TRBD1. From germline, CDR1 is GTSNPN and CDR2 SVGIG (reference sequence). The V segment lost 5 bases and the J segment 0 bases; nucleotides outside the gene matches: 7. The CDR3 covers 15 residues. Here the CDR3 reads CAWLPGTGLNTEAFF. The CDR3 nucleotides read TGTGCCTGGTTACCCGGGACAGGGTTGAACACTGAAGCTTTCTTT.

The CDR3 loop is CASSDRGATEAFF. CDR3 coding DNA: TGTGCCAGCAGCGACAGGGGGGCCACTGAAGCTTTCTTT. This chain connects TRBV28 to TRBJ1-1; TRBD1 matches at 9 bases. The trim removed 6 bases at V and 4 bases at J, leaving 3 bases unmatched. The CDR3 is 13 amino acids. Germline lookup yields CDR1 MDHEN and CDR2 SYDVKM.

V usage is TRBV6-5 and J usage is TRBJ2-7; D perhaps matches TRBD2 (6 bases). Per germline, CDR1 MNHEY and CDR2 SVGAGI. Trimming took 3 bases from V and 6 from J, leaving 15 bases between them. The CDR3 sequence is 14 residues long. The CDR3 DNA is TGTGCCAGCAGTTATCTCCGGGAGACGACCGAGCAGTACTTC. It specifies CASSYLRETTEQYF.

This clonotype has ten or more counts. The chain employs TRBV28 and TRBJ1-5, with D possibly matching TRBD1 (6 bases). V was trimmed by 3 bases and J by 0 bases, leaving 27 bases between them. The CDR3 is 21 amino acids. Germline V gene data show CDR1 as MDHEN and CDR2 as SYDVKM. The chain's CDR3 is CASSLRGGTGGRGYSNQPQHF. CDR3 DNA: TGTGCCAGCAGTTTGAGGGGTGGAACGGGGGGGCGGGGGTATAGCAATCAGCCCCAGCATTTT.

CDR3 sequence (DNA): TGCAGTGCTAACCTACCGGGAAAACTCAACGAGCAGTACTTC. As protein: CSANLPGKLNEQYF. The rearrangement links TRBV20-1 to TRBJ2-7; D possibly corresponds to TRBD2 (5 bases). CDR3 length: 14 residues. Germline V gene sequence: CDR1 DFQATT, CDR2 SNEGSKA (reference sequence). V lost 4 bases and J lost 5, with 18 bases in between.

The gene calls are TRBV12-3 or TRBV12-4 and TRBJ1-1; 8 nucleotides line up with TRBD1. This CDR3 region has 13 residues. V gave up 6 bases and J gave up 11 bases; unmatched junction bases: 11. The CDR3 here is CASSAAGGVVAFF. The DNA of the CDR3 is TGTGCCAGCAGCGCCGCAGGGGGCGTTGTGGCTTTCTTT.

The chain combines TRBV5-1 with TRBJ1-1; 9 nucleotides align to TRBD1. Germline V gene data show CDR1 as SGHRS and CDR2 as YFSETQ. The ends lost 6 bases at V and 7 bases at J; junction bases unmatched: 7. The CDR3 has 13 residues. The chain's CDR3 is CASTRDRVGEAFF. CDR3 DNA: TGCGCCAGCACCCGGGACAGGGTTGGTGAAGCTTTCTTT. The full variable domain, rest sourced from reference TRBV5-1 and TRBJ1-1, is KAGVTQTPRYLIKTRGQQVTLSCSPISGHRSVSWYQQTPGQGLQFLFEYFSETQRNKGNFPGRFSGRQFSNSRSEMNVSTLELGDSALYLCASTRDRVGEAFFGQGTRLTVV.

This clonotype has more than one count but fewer than ten. The chain recombines TRBV7-9 with TRBJ1-1; 10 bases match TRBD1. The CDR3 covers 18 residues. After removal of 1 base from V and 0 bases from J, the junction contained 8 bases not matched to a gene. Germline V CDR1 and CDR2: SEHNR, FQNEAQ (reference sequence). The CDR3 DNA reads as TGTGCCAGCAGCTTAGGAGGACAGGGGGGAAGGATGAACACTGAAGCTTTCTTT. Translation: CASSLGGQGGRMNTEAFF.

Only a few counts were recorded for this clonotype. The V and J genes are TRBV7-6 and TRBJ2-7, with 9 bases matching TRBD2. V lost 2 bases, J lost 5 bases, and 10 bases stayed unmatched. The CDR3 is 16 residues long. The germline gives CDR1 SGHVS, CDR2 FNYEAQ. The CDR3 DNA reads TGTGCCAGCAGCTTATCGGCGGGAGGGAGTGAAGACGAGCAGTACTTC. Its protein is CASSLSAGGSEDEQYF.

For this clonotype: One end of the junction does not line up with germline, which may come from a read error. The CDR3 is CTSSFLAGNTGELFF. The CDR3 nucleotides read TGTACCAGCAGCTTCCTAGCGGGGAACACCGGGGAGCTGTTTTTT. The chain links TRBV11-3 to TRBJ2-2; 8 bases map to TRBD2. The germline gives CDR1 SGHNT, CDR2 YENEEA. The CDR3 totals 15 residues.

This chain joins TRBV6-1 and TRBJ2-7; 7 positions match TRBD2. Germline CDR1 MNHNS, CDR2 SASEGT. The CDR3 length is 15 residues. V shed 2 bases and J 3 bases; nucleotides not matched to a gene: 7. CDR3 loop: CASSEMGGRGYEQYF. As DNA, the CDR3 is TGTGCCAGCAGTGAAATGGGCGGGAGAGGCTACGAGCAGTACTTC.

This rearrangement joins TRBV7-9 to TRBJ1-2; TRBD1 might be the D (6 bases). V was clipped by 4 bases and J by 6 bases, with 15 bases between them. This CDR3 has 14 residues. Germline lookup yields CDR1 SEHNR and CDR2 FQNEAQ (reference sequence). In nucleotides, the CDR3 is TGTGCCAGCAGCTCGACAGGAGAAAGGGATGGCTACACCTTC. It is translated as CASSSTGERDGYTF.

The V call is TRBV19, the J call TRBJ1-4, with 9 bases matching TRBD1. Trimming cost V 2 bases and J 14 bases; bases outside gene matches: 15. From germline, CDR1 is LNHDA and CDR2 SQIVND (reference sequence). This CDR3 has 16 residues. CDR3 bases: TGTGCCAGTAGTATATTCGGGACAGGGTCTTCCTGGAAGCTGTTTTTT. Its protein product is CASSIFGTGSSWKLFF. The full variable domain, rest sourced from reference TRBV19 and TRBJ1-4, is DGGITQSPKYLFRKEGQNVTLSCEQNLNHDAMYWYRQDPGQGLRLIYYSQIVNDFQKGDIAEGYSVSREKKESFPLTVTSAQKNPTAFYLCASSIFGTGSSWKLFFGSGTQLSVL.

The chain has TRBV6-1 and TRBJ2-1, with unresolved D. The CDR3 is 11 amino acids. Per the germline V gene, CDR1 is MNHNS and CDR2 is SASEGT. V lost 10 bases to trimming and J lost 5 bases, with 9 bases between them. The DNA of the CDR3 is TGTGCCACCAGCAATGACAATGAGCAGTTCTTC. It codes for CATSNDNEQFF.